The 23 T cell receptor beta chains given below trace back to one sample, sequenced in a study of blood T cells in healthy people across ages. Using a J-beta primer mix together with a sample-barcoded 5' primer, a second PCR was run for about 6 to 12 cycles. TCRdb re-called the 5' RACE reads with MiXCR, one entry per CDR3 protein. The sample lists some 1.5 million distinct CDR3 sequences, 28% occurring once. Material: blood. These receptors all stem from a woman aged 25 to 39 in good health.

This chain joins TRBV4-3 and TRBJ2-3, with D hard to call. CDR3 length: 14 amino acids. V dropped 1 base and J dropped 4 bases, with 9 bases sitting between them. The germline CDR1 and CDR2 sequences are LGHNA and YSLEER. In nucleotides, the CDR3 is TGCGCCAGCAGCCAAGTTCCAGTCGCAGATACGCAGTATTTT. It translates to CASSQVPVADTQYF.

Worth noting for this clonotype: Likely a read error: the CDR3 ends without its conserved phenylalanine or tryptophan. The limits of the CDR3 on the DNA are not certain, so only TCRdb's listed CDR3 is given. The chain is built from TRBV7-2 and TRBJ2-1; the table calls TRBD1, which could not be checked here. Germline CDR1 reads SGHTA; CDR2 reads FQGNSA. The CDR3 is made up of 16 amino acids, end residues included. The CDR3 here is CASSPGTGDRGYTFGS.

Remarks on this clonotype: Sequence at one end of the junction differs from germline and may be a read error. This chain joins TRBV18 and TRBJ1-1; a possible D gene is TRBD1 (6 bases). Germline-derived CDR1 and CDR2 are KGHSH and LQKENI. The CDR3 totals 13 residues. CDR3 sequence: CASSPTGNAEAFF. CDR3 DNA: TGTGCCAGCTCACCAACAGGGAACGCTGAAGCTTTCTTT.

Remarks on this clonotype: One base away lies a much larger clone, so this may be a sequencing read error. The chain carries TRBV3-1 and TRBJ2-7; 14 bases match TRBD2. The CDR3 covers 16 residues. The germline V gene encodes CDR1 LGHDT and CDR2 YNNKEL (reference sequence). In DNA, the CDR3 is TGTGCCGGCAGCCAAGGACTAGCGGGAGGAACCTACGAGCAGTACTTC. It codes for CAGSQGLAGGTYEQYF.

The chain combines TRBV30 with TRBJ1-4; 9 bases agree with TRBD1. Germline assignment: CDR1 GTSNPN and CDR2 SVGIG (reference sequence). The CDR3 runs 13 residues. V was clipped by 5 bases and J by 7 bases; unmatched bases: 5. CDR3 loop: CAWEDRGGEKLFF. The CDR3 nucleotides are TGTGCCTGGGAGGACAGGGGAGGTGAAAAACTGTTTTTT.

This clonotype was seen more than once but under ten times. Germline is not matched at one junction end, which may reflect a read error. The chain employs TRBV5-5 and TRBJ2-6, with TRBD1 as a possible D gene (5 bases). The CDR3 is 15 amino acids. Germline V gives CDR1 SGHKS, CDR2 YYEKEE (reference sequence). CDR3 sequence: CASSLVGSGANILTF. Here the CDR3 DNA reads TGTGCCAGCAGCTTGGTTGGGTCTGGGGCCAACATCCTGACTTTC.

This clonotype was detected a few times. The rearrangement links TRBV6-2 or TRBV6-3 to TRBJ2-1; TRBD1 matches 9 bases. This CDR3 has 15 residues. V lost 5 bases and J lost 3; bases outside the gene matches: 5. CDR1 is MNHEY and CDR2 is SVGEGT in the germline V gene. The DNA of the CDR3 is TGTGCCAGCAGTGGGACAGGGAAGAGCTACAATGAGCAGTTCTTC. As protein: CASSGTGKSYNEQFF.

This clonotype turned up a few times. The V and J genes are TRBV15 and TRBJ2-4; 12 bases match TRBD1. The better agreement between TRBJ2-7 and the DNA end casts doubt on the J call. Germline CDR1 and CDR2: LNHNV and YYDKDF (reference sequence). The CDR3 has 19 amino acids. The CDR3 loop reads CATSRDRWRRDRGLYEQYF. The CDR3 nucleotides are TGTGCCACCAGCAGAGATAGGTGGCGGAGGGACAGGGGGCTCTACGAGCAGTACTTC.

There are a few counts of this clonotype. The genes are TRBV20-1 and TRBJ1-1; TRBD1 might be the D (5 bases). V lost 4 bases to trimming and J lost 1 base, with 13 bases between them. Germline V gene sequence: CDR1 DFQATT, CDR2 SNEGSKA (reference sequence). There are 14 residues in the CDR3. The CDR3 region has the DNA TGCAGTGCTACTGGACATCGGTCGAACACTGAAGCTTTCTTT. It specifies CSATGHRSNTEAFF.

This clonotype has more than one count but fewer than ten. V gene TRBV18 combines with J gene TRBJ2-5, with D perhaps being TRBD1 or TRBD2 (5 bases each). The CDR3 has 15 residues. CDR1 KGHSH and CDR2 LQKENI come from the germline V gene. Trimming removed 3 bases from V and 3 bases from J, with 14 bases in between. The CDR3 DNA reads TGTGCCAGCTCACCTTCTTTCAGAGGGGAAGAGACCCAGTACTTC. Protein: CASSPSFRGEETQYF. The complete variable domain, with remaining parts taken from reference TRBV18 and TRBJ2-5, reads NAGVMQNPRHLVRRRGQEARLRCSPMKGHSHVYWYRQLPEEGLKFMVYLQKENIIDESGMPKERFSAEFPKEGPSILRIQQVVRGDSAAYFCASSPSFRGEETQYFGPGTRLLVL.

The chain uses TRBV5-1 and TRBJ1-2, with no clear D. Trimming shortened V by 4 bases and J by 6 bases, and 19 bases separated the two germline ends. Germline CDR1 is SGHRS and CDR2 is YFSETQ. CDR3 length: 15 amino acids. The DNA of the CDR3 is TGCGCCAGCAGCCGGGAAGCGTTGTCGACGGATGGCTACACCTTC. It specifies CASSREALSTDGYTF.

The V gene is TRBV2, the J gene TRBJ1-1; D call uncertain. The germline V gene encodes CDR1 SNHLY and CDR2 FYNNEI. The CDR3 is 11 amino acids. Trimming cost V 7 bases and J 7 bases, with 10 bases left between them. CDR3 nucleotide sequence: TGTGCCAGCAACGACGGTAATGAAGCTTTCTTT. This translates into CASNDGNEAFF.

This clonotype was counted a few times. Relative to the germline gene, one junction end is altered; a read error may explain this. The chain joins TRBV2 to TRBJ2-3, with D tentatively TRBD2 (5 bases). Germline V gives CDR1 SNHLY, CDR2 FYNNEI. This CDR3 spans 14 amino acids. The CDR3 sequence is CASSVGERTDAQYF. CDR3 in DNA: TGTGCCAGCAGTGTTGGGGAGCGCACAGATGCGCAGTATTTT.

This clonotype turned up a few times. The chain has TRBV7-9 and TRBJ2-7; D unclear. V was shortened by 5 bases and J by 3 bases, with 20 bases between the two germline ends. Germline V gives CDR1 SEHNR, CDR2 FQNEAQ (reference sequence). The CDR3 spans 16 residues. CDR3 amino acids: CASSPSGRIILYEQYF. The CDR3 coding sequence is TGTGCCAGCAGCCCCTCGGGCAGAATAATTCTCTACGAGCAGTACTTC.

V is TRBV6-5 and J is TRBJ1-4; no reliable D call. V dropped 1 base and J dropped 5 bases, with 8 bases sitting between them. The CDR3 totals 14 residues. CDR1 MNHEY and CDR2 SVGAGI come from the germline V gene. CDR3 coding DNA: TGTGCCAGCAGTTACTTCGGGCCCAATGAAAAACTGTTTTTT. Its protein product is CASSYFGPNEKLFF.

This rearrangement joins TRBV3-1 to TRBJ1-2; D gene unclear. Trimming removed 5 bases from V and 1 base from J, with 11 bases in between. Germline-derived CDR1 and CDR2 are LGHDT and YNNKEL (reference sequence). CDR3 size: 14 residues. In nucleotides, the CDR3 is TGTGCCAGCAGCAGGGCAGAAAGTAACTATGGCTACACCTTC. It specifies CASSRAESNYGYTF.

This clonotype was recorded at least ten times. The V and J genes are TRBV7-8 and TRBJ2-7; TRBD1 matches 7 bases. V shed 3 bases and J 5 bases; nucleotides not matched to a gene: 4. The germline gives CDR1 SGHVS, CDR2 FQNEAQ. CDR3 size: 13 residues. As DNA, the CDR3 is TGTGCCAGCAGCTTGAAGGGGGCGGACGAGCAGTACTTC. Protein: CASSLKGADEQYF.

J is TRBJ2-7 and V is TRBV6-5; unclear D gene. The CDR3 length is 15 residues. The V and J ends lost 6 bases and 6 bases respectively, with 21 bases between them. Germline CDR1 and CDR2: MNHEY and SVGAGI. Written as DNA, the CDR3 is TGTGCCAGCAGAAAACTGGCCGATACCTTGGGCGAGCAGTACTTC. It yields the protein CASRKLADTLGEQYF.

This clonotype was detected a few times. At one end the junction does not follow the germline gene, possibly because of a read error. The chain combines TRBV15 with TRBJ2-1, with 7 bases that match TRBD1. Germline V CDR1 and CDR2: LNHNV, YYDKDF (reference sequence). This CDR3 has 16 amino acids. The CDR3 spells CAASRGQVSSYNEQFF. CDR3 DNA: TGTGCCGCCAGCAGAGGACAGGTGAGCTCCTACAATGAGCAGTTCTTC.

To note about this clonotype: This may stem from a read error, because a much larger clone lies one nucleotide away. The V and J genes are TRBV27 and TRBJ2-3; D gene uncertain. This CDR3 spans 13 amino acids. Trimming removed 4 bases at V and 2 bases at J, with 7 bases between. Germline V lookup: CDR1 MNHEY, CDR2 SMNVEV (reference sequence). The CDR3 DNA reads as TGTGCCAGCAGTTCGATCCCCACAGATACGCAGTATTTT. The encoded protein is CASSSIPTDTQYF.

V gene TRBV27 combines with J gene TRBJ2-1, with D perhaps TRBD1 (6 bases). Germline V gene data show CDR1 as MNHEY and CDR2 as SMNVEV (reference sequence). V lost 8 bases to trimming and J lost 15 bases, with 14 bases between them. The CDR3 sequence is 10 residues long. CDR3: CASGGNGPFF. The CDR3 DNA reads TGTGCCAGCGGGGGCAACGGGCCGTTCTTC.

V and J are TRBV7-9 and TRBJ2-1; D is tentatively TRBD1 or TRBD2 (5 bases each). The CDR3 covers 14 residues. Germline lookup yields CDR1 SEHNR and CDR2 FQNEAQ (reference sequence). The V end was cut by 4 bases, the J end by 9 bases, with 16 bases between. The CDR3 DNA is TGTGCCAGCAGCTGGTGGGACGCAGAAACTGAGCAGTTCTTC. It specifies CASSWWDAETEQFF.

This rearrangement joins TRBV7-9 to TRBJ1-1; a weak D match, TRBD1 (6 bases). Per germline, CDR1 SEHNR and CDR2 FQNEAQ (reference sequence). The CDR3 totals 15 residues. Between the trimmed V and J ends, which lost 5 bases and 9 bases, there was a span of 22 bases. The CDR3 DNA is TGTGCCAGCAGCCTACAGTCGGGGGGGGCTACTCAAGCTTTCTTT. Protein sequence: CASSLQSGGATQAFF.